The 18 T cell receptor beta chains presented below share a single source sample, sequenced in a study of low-dose radiotherapy and immunotherapy resistance in tumors (dated by TCRdb to the early 2020s). The time point label here, explained by the study, means: before trial treatment. TCRdb names Illumina HiSeq 2500 as the instrument used. First-strand cDNA was synthesized using Superscript III and a set of TRAV- and TRBV-specific primers, so that both TCRalpha and TCRbeta chains were covered. TCRs were amplified with Phusion for roughly 19 PCR cycles, with a constant-region primer paired with the adapter attached to the V primers. TCRdb reworked the public reads: Q25 trimming with fastp, MiXCR clone assembly, productive beta chains retained. Rows merge per CDR3 protein into single entries with the most common DNA and genes. In this sample the table shows some 57,000 distinct CDR3 sequences, 20% to 25% of which occur a single time. The top ten hold around 5% of the sample.

This material consisted of PBMCs, taken before treatment. These receptor sequences come from a male donor with prostate cancer.

This clonotype was counted a single time. A far larger clone is off by one base, so a read error is likely. In DNA form, the CDR3 reads TGTGCCACCAGTGATCCTCCTGGGACAGGGGCAGAAGAGACCCAGTACTTC. Translated, it gives CATSDPPGTGAEETQYF. The V gene is TRBV27, the J gene TRBJ2-5; 10 bases are a match to TRBD1. Germline V CDR1 and CDR2: MNHEY, SMNVEV (reference sequence). The CDR3 covers 17 residues.

J is TRBJ2-6 and V is TRBV7-8; no reliable D call. Between the trimmed V and J ends, which lost 2 bases and 4 bases, there was a span of 9 bases. CDR1 is SGHVS and CDR2 is FQNEAQ in the germline V gene. The CDR3 runs to 15 residues. The CDR3 sequence: CASSLLRAGANVLTF. In DNA form, the CDR3 reads TGTGCCAGCAGCTTATTGCGAGCGGGGGCCAACGTCCTGACTTTC.

On this clonotype itself: A single base is all that separates this from a far larger clone, so a read error is likely. The rearrangement links TRBV12-3 or TRBV12-4 to TRBJ2-1; D is uncertain. V was shortened by 5 bases and J by 13 bases, with 18 bases between the two germline ends. The CDR3 contains 13 residues. CDR3 sequence reads: CASSPPVGNIQFF. The CDR3 DNA sequence: TGTGCCAGCAGTCCCCCGGTAGGGAACATTCAGTTCTTC.

Notes on this clonotype: The likely explanation is a read error, given a far larger clone one base away. This chain joins TRBV18 and TRBJ2-5, with 7 bases lining up with TRBD2. From germline, CDR1 is KGHSH and CDR2 LQKENI. The CDR3 contains 13 residues. V dropped 4 bases and J dropped 11; count of bases not matched to a gene: 10. Written as DNA, the CDR3 is TGTGCCAGCTCACTGAGTCGGGGGGTTGAGCAGTACTTC. Amino acids: CASSLSRGVEQYF.

This clonotype showed up many times. The chain has TRBV7-9 and TRBJ2-1; 13 bases are a match to TRBD2. The V and J ends lost 5 bases and 7 bases, in that order; junction bases with no gene match: 8. Germline V gene sequence: CDR1 SEHNR, CDR2 FQNEAQ (reference sequence). This CDR3 spans 16 amino acids. The CDR3 protein is CASSPTSGGAGNEQFF. As DNA, the CDR3 is TGTGCCAGCAGCCCTACTAGCGGGGGGGCGGGAAATGAGCAGTTCTTC.

The sample holds many counts of this clonotype. This rearrangement joins TRBV7-2 to TRBJ2-5; D may correspond to TRBD1 or TRBD2 (6 bases each). This CDR3 contains 16 residues. V lost 3 bases to trimming and J lost 5 bases, with 19 bases between them. Germline values: CDR1 SGHTA, CDR2 FQGNSA. The CDR3 region is CASSFVGGGPGETQYF. In DNA form, the CDR3 reads TGTGCCAGCAGCTTTGTGGGTGGGGGGCCAGGGGAGACCCAGTACTTC.

At least ten counts were recorded for this clonotype. The chain joins TRBV20-1 to TRBJ1-4; 8 nucleotides agree with TRBD1. Germline lookup yields CDR1 DFQATT and CDR2 SNEGSKA (reference sequence). V lost 5 bases and J lost 4; bases outside the gene matches: 9. This CDR3 has 15 residues. The chain's CDR3 is CSAPTPGQDNEKLFF. The CDR3 coding sequence is TGCAGTGCTCCTACACCGGGACAGGATAATGAAAAACTGTTTTTT.

This clonotype was detected many times. The chain is built from TRBV7-8 and TRBJ2-2; 7 nucleotides agree with TRBD1. This CDR3 spans 15 amino acids. From germline, CDR1 is SGHVS and CDR2 FQNEAQ. The V and J ends lost 5 bases and 2 bases, in that order; junction bases with no gene match: 5. The CDR3 loop is CASSDQGVNTGELFF. The CDR3 DNA sequence: TGTGCCAGCAGCGACCAGGGGGTCAACACCGGGGAGCTGTTTTTT.

This chain links TRBV4-1 with TRBJ1-5; D uncertain. V was trimmed by 1 base and J by 6 bases, leaving 10 bases between them. CDR1 and CDR2 (germline): MGHRA, YSYEKL. The CDR3 length is 14 residues. CDR3 sequence reads: CASSQGFRSQPQHF. In nucleotides, the CDR3 is TGCGCCAGCAGCCAAGGGTTCAGGAGTCAGCCCCAGCATTTT.

Written as DNA, the CDR3 is TGTGCCACCGCGGCAGACAATCAGCCCCAGCATTTT. The encoded protein is CATAADNQPQHF. V gene TRBV27 combines with J gene TRBJ1-5; D is undetermined. This CDR3 contains 12 residues. Per germline, CDR1 MNHEY and CDR2 SMNVEV (reference sequence). Trimming removed 10 bases at V and 3 bases at J, with 10 bases between.

This clonotype occurred many times. The chain has TRBV5-6 and TRBJ2-1; unclear D gene. The germline V gene has CDR1 SGHDT and CDR2 YYEEEE. The CDR3 sequence is 14 residues long. V lost 1 base and J 0 bases, leaving 5 bases between the germline ends. DNA for the CDR3: TGTGCCAGCAGCTTGTTAAGCTCCTACAATGAGCAGTTCTTC. Translating gives CASSLLSSYNEQFF. Based on the CDR3 plus reference TRBV5-6 and TRBJ2-1, the full variable domain is DAGVTQSPTHLIKTRGQQVTLRCSPKSGHDTVSWYQQALGQGPQFIFQYYEEEERQRGNFPDRFSGHQFPNYSSELNVNALLLGDSALYLCASSLLSSYNEQFFGPGTRLTVL.

In this sample, this clonotype turned up a few times. The chain is built from TRBV5-4 and TRBJ2-7; 7 nucleotides align to TRBD1. The CDR3 extends over 15 amino acids. CDR1 is SGHNT and CDR2 is YYREEE in the germline V gene (reference sequence). V gave up 1 base and J gave up 2 bases; unmatched junction bases: 6. CDR3 loop: CASSLSAGGPYEQYF. The CDR3 bases are TGTGCCAGCAGCTTGAGCGCAGGGGGACCCTACGAGCAGTACTTC.

The table lists this clonotype with many counts. The chain is built from TRBV30 and TRBJ1-3; tentative D call: TRBD1 (5 bases). The CDR3 is 14 amino acids. Trimming removed 2 bases at V and 3 bases at J, with 11 bases between. CDR1 is GTSNPN, CDR2 SVGIG, per germline (reference sequence). CDR3 coding DNA: TGTGCCTGGAGTTCCCAGGGTCTTGGAAACACCATATATTTT. Translated: CAWSSQGLGNTIYF.

This clonotype was seen ten or more times. This rearrangement joins TRBV6-6 to TRBJ1-3; maybe TRBD1 (6 bases). V was cut by 2 bases and J by 1 base, with 15 bases left in between. This CDR3 has 17 residues. Looked up from germline, CDR1 is MNHNY and CDR2 is SVGAGI (reference sequence). In DNA, the CDR3 is TGTGCCAGCAGTTACCGCGGAGGGACAACATCTGGAAACACCATATATTTT. Encoded protein: CASSYRGGTTSGNTIYF.

This clonotype was observed at least ten times. The chain employs TRBV2 and TRBJ2-1; 13 bases line up with TRBD2. This CDR3 has 15 residues. The germline V gene has CDR1 SNHLY and CDR2 FYNNEI. The ends lost 7 bases at V and 8 bases at J; junction bases unmatched: 8. As DNA, the CDR3 is TGTGCCAGCATCGGACTAGCGGGAGTACTGGATGAGCAGTTCTTC. Its protein product is CASIGLAGVLDEQFF.

This clonotype has a count of ten or more. The rearrangement links TRBV6-6 to TRBJ2-7, with 8 bases aligning to TRBD2. The V gene's germline CDR1 is MNHNY and CDR2 SVGAGI (reference sequence). This CDR3 spans 14 amino acids. V shed 5 bases, J shed 2 bases, and the junction held 5 bases outside the gene matches. CDR3 protein: CASSEPGLAYEQYF. CDR3 coding DNA: TGTGCCAGCAGTGAACCGGGACTAGCCTACGAGCAGTACTTC.

Of note for this clonotype: With a much larger clone just one base away, this may be a read error. The chain uses TRBV25-1 and TRBJ2-7; D unclear. V lost 3 bases and J lost 3, with 3 bases in between. This CDR3 spans 11 amino acids. The germline V gene has CDR1 MGHDK and CDR2 SYGVNS. This CDR3 reads CASSENYEQYF. CDR3 nucleotides: TGTGCCAGCAGTGAGAACTACGAGCAGTACTTC.

The chain has TRBV12-3 or TRBV12-4 and TRBJ2-7, with D tentatively TRBD1 or TRBD2 (5 bases each). V lost 5 bases to trimming and J lost 2 bases, with 13 bases between them. The CDR3 spans 14 residues. Here the CDR3 reads CASSEDPGPYEQYF. The CDR3 region has the DNA TGTGCCAGCAGTGAGGATCCGGGACCCTACGAGCAGTACTTC.